One T cell receptor (beta chain) is described in this entry. Its antigen remains unknown. The assay was immunoSEQ multiplex PCR, and TCRdb's table has in-frame clones only and misses some. The table lists 91,000 or so clones, roughly nine tenths of them singletons, with less than 4% in the top ten. This entry comes from a study of T cell responses to AZD1222 COVID-19 vaccine. J gave up 4 bases and V 1 base, and 4 bases lay outside the gene matches. Germline CDR1 is SGHRS and CDR2 is YFSETQ. The CDR3 runs 15 residues. Regarding the study as a whole: Mapped onto spike, vaccine-associated CD4 TCRs spanned it and were dominant at 160-218 and 743-854. Recipients of AZD1222 seropositive at baseline numbered only 5 to 7.

This chain joins TRBV5-1 and TRBJ1-2; TRBD1 aligns across 10 bases. The receptor was isolated from an adult who received the AZD1222 COVID-19 vaccine. Material: peripheral blood, obtained 28 days after the second AZD1222 dose. CDR3 bases: TGCGCCAGCAGCTTGTCGGGGACAGGGGTCTATGGCTACACCTTC. As protein: CASSLSGTGVYGYTF.